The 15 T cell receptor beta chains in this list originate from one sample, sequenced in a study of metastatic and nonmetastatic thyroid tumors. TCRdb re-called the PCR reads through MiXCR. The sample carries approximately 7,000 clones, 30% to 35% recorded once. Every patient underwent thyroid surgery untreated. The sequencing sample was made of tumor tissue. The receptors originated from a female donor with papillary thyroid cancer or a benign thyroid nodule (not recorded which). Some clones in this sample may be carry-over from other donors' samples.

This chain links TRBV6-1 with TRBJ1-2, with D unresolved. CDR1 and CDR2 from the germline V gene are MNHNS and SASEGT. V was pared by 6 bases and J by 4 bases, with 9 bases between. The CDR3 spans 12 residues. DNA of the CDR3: TGTGCCAGCAGCCCAGGCTTCTATGGCTACACCTTC. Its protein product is CASSPGFYGYTF.

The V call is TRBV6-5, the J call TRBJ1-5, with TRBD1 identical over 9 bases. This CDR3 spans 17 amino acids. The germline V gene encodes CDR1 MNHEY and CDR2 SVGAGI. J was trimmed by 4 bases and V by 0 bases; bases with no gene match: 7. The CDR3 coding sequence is TGTGCCAGCAGTTACTCTCGCGCCGGGACAGGGAATCAGCCCCAGCATTTT. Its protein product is CASSYSRAGTGNQPQHF.

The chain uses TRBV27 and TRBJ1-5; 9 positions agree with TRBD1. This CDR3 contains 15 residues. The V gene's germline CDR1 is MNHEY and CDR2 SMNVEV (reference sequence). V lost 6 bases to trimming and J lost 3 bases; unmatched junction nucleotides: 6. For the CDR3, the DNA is TGTGCCAGCAGAGAACAGGGGGCCCTCAATCAGCCCCAGCATTTT. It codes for CASREQGALNQPQHF.

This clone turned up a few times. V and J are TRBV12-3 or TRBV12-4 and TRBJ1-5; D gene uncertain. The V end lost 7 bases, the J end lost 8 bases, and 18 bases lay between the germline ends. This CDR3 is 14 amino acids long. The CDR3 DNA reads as TGTGCCAGCACCAAGGTCCGGGGTGGGGAGCCCCAGCATTTT. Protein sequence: CASTKVRGGEPQHF.

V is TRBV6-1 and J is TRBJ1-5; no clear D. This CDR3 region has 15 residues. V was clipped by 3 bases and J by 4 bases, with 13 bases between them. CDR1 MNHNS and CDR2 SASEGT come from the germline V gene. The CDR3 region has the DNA TGTGCCAGCAGTGACAGCGCATGGCTAAATCAGCCCCAGCATTTT. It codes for CASSDSAWLNQPQHF.

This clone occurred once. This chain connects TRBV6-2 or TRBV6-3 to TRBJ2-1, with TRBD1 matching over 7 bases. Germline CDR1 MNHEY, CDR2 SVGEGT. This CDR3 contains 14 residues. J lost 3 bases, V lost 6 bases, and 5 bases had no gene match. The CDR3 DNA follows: TGTGCCAGCAGCCCTCGGGACAGCTACAATGAGCAGTTCTTC. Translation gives CASSPRDSYNEQFF.

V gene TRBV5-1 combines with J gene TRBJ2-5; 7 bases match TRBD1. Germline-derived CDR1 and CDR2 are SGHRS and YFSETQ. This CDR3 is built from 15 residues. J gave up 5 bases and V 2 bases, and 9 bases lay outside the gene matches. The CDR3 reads CASSFDLRQGETQYF. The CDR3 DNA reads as TGCGCCAGCAGCTTCGACCTCCGACAGGGCGAGACCCAGTACTTC.

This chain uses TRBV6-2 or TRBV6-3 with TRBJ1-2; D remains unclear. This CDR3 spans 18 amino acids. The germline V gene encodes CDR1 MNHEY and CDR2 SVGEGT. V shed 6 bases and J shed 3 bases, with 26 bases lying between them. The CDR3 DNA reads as TGTGCCAGCAGAGGATCGAGGGCAGCGACATTAGGGTACTATGGCTACACCTTC. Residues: CASRGSRAATLGYYGYTF.

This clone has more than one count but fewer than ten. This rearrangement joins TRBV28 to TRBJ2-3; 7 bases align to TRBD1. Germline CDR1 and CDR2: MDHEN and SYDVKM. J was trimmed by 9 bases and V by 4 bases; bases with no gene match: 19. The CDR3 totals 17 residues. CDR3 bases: TGTGCCAGCAGTTATTCTTACCGGGACAGTTCAACGGTCACGCAGTATTTT. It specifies CASSYSYRDSSTVTQYF.

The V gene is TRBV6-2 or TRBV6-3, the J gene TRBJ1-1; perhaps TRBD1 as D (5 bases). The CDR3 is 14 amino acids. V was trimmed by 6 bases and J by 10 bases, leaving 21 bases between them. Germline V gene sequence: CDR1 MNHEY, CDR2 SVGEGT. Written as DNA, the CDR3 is TGTGCCAGCAGCCCGACAGAGGTAGGCGTTCGAGCTTTCTTT. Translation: CASSPTEVGVRAFF.

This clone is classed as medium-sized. The CDR3 loop is CATSDFRTDTDTQYF. DNA of the CDR3: TGTGCCACCAGTGATTTCCGAACTGACACAGATACGCAGTATTTT. This chain joins TRBV24-1 and TRBJ2-3; D is undetermined. Trimming removed 1 base at V and 2 bases at J, with 9 bases between. Looked up from germline, CDR1 is KGHDR and CDR2 is SFDVKD. The CDR3 is 15 residues long.

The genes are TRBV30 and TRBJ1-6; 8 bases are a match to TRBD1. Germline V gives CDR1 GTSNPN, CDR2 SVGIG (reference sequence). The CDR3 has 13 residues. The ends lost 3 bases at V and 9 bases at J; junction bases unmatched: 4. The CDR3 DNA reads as TGTGCCTGGAGCGCTGGGACAGGTTCACCCCTCCACTTT. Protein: CAWSAGTGSPLHF.

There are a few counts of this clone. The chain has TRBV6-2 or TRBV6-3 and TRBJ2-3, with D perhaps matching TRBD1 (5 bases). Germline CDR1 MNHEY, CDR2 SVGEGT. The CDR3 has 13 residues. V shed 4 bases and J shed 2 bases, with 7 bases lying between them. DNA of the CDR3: TGTGCCAGCAGTTCGGACATCACAGATACGCAGTATTTT. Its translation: CASSSDITDTQYF.

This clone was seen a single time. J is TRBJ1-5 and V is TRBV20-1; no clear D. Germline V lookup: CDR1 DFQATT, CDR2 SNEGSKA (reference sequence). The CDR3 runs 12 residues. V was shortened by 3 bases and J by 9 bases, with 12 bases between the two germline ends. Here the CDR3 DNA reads TGCAGTGCTAGCGTCGTCCGTGGGCCCCAGCATTTT. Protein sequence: CSASVVRGPQHF.

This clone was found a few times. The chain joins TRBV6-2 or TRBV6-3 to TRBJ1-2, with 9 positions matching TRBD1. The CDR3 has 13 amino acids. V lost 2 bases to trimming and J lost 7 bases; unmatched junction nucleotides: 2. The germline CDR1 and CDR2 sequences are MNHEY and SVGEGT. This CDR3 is CASSYGQGFGYTF. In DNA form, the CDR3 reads TGTGCCAGCAGTTACGGACAGGGGTTTGGCTACACCTTC.